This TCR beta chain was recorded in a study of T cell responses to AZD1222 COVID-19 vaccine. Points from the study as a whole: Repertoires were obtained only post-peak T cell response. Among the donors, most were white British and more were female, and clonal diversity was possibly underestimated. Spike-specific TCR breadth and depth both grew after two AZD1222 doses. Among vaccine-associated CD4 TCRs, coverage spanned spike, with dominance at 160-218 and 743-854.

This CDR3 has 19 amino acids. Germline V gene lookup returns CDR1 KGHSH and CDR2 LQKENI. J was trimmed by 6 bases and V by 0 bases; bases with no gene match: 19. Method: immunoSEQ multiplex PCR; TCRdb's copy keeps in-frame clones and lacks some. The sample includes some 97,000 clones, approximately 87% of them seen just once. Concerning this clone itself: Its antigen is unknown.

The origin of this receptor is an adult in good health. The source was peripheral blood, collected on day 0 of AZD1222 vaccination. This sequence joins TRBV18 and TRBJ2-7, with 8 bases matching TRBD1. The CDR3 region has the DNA TGTGCCAGCTCACCACCGGGTTCAATGGTGGCACAGGGGGTCGGCGAGCAGTACTTC. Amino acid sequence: CASSPPGSMVAQGVGEQYF.